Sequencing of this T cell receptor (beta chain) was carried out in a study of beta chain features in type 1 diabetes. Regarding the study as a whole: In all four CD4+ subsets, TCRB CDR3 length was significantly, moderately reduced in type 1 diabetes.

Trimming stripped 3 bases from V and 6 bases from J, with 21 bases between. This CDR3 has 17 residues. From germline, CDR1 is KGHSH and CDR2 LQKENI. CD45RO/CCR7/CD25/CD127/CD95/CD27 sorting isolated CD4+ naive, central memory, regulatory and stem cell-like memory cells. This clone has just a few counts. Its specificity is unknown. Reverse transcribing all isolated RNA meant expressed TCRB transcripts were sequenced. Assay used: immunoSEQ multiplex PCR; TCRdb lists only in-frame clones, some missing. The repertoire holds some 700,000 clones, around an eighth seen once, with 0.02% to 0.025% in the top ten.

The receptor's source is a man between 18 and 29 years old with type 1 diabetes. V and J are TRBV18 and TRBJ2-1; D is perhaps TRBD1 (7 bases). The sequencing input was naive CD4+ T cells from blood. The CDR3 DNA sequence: TGTGCCAGCTCACCTATCTGGGGGGACAGAAGCTCCAATGAGCAGTTCTTC. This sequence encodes CASSPIWGDRSSNEQFF.